Listed here is a single T cell receptor (beta chain). Its target is not known. This entry belongs to a study of cytomegalovirus exposure and HLA in healthy donors. Study-wide results and limits: The study assumed roughly uniform donor sequencing depth for presence/absence analyses.

Germline assignment: CDR1 SNHLY and CDR2 FYNNEI. Trimming removed 6 bases from V and 2 bases from J, with 10 bases in between. CDR3 length: 14 residues. 13 Jbeta primers and 60 Vbeta primers were used for the PCR. In the authors' methods: It was a later analysis that counted 79 million or so unique TCR beta chains, of which roughly 10 million were shared. Assay used: immunoSEQ multiplex PCR; TCRdb lists only in-frame clones, some missing. The D gene and trimming were derived from the DNA, and the V and J assignments and clone size from that table. The sample records about 160,000 clones, roughly four fifths being singletons.

This chain links TRBV2 with TRBJ2-2; D is possibly TRBD1 (6 bases). This clonotype was sampled from a woman younger than 35 in good health and CMV-seronegative. Sequenced: PBMCs. The CDR3 region has the DNA TGTGCCAGCAGCTTACAGGGAAACACCGGGGAGCTGTTTTTT. Translating it yields CASSLQGNTGELFF.